The 5 T cell receptor beta chains listed next were all sequenced from one sample in a study of graft-versus-host responses after intestinal transplantation (dated by TCRdb to the early 2020s). The library was obtained by the immunoSEQ multiplex PCR assay. TCRdb limited this immuneACCESS table to in-frame rearrangements with V and J called. A share of clones is missing; checked studies link under half to unresolved V genes, and the rest is unexplained. The sample yields approximately 75,000 clones; almost 90% were counted once. Roughly 3.9% of the sample is in the top ten clones. In light of the paper, this sample's time point label describes: cells obtained before transplantation from donor or recipient. No antigen is known for these receptors. The sequencing used unstimulated CD8+ T cells sorted from spleen or lymph node cells, collected before transplant. The receptors were gathered from a human donor who was the organ donor for an intestinal transplant.

The rearrangement joins TRBV29-1 to TRBJ2-6; D ambiguous. The CDR3 has 12 residues. Trimming left V 7 bases short and J 1 base short, with 5 bases between. Germline V gene data show CDR1 as SQVTM and CDR2 as ANQGSEA. DNA of the CDR3: TGCAGCGCGTATTCTGGGGCCAACGTCCTGACTTTC. This codes for CSAYSGANVLTF. Full variable domain (missing parts from reference TRBV29-1 and TRBJ2-6): SAVISQKPSRDICQRGTSLTIQCQVDSQVTMMFWYRQQPGQSLTLIATANQGSEATYESGFVIDKFPISRPNLTFSTLTVSNMSPEDSSIYLCSAYSGANVLTFGAGSRLTVL.

The chain recombines TRBV7-8 with TRBJ1-5, with 7 bases aligning to TRBD1. This CDR3 comprises 16 residues. J was trimmed by 6 bases and V by 1 base; bases with no gene match: 9. Germline V gene lookup returns CDR1 SGHVS and CDR2 FQNEAQ. DNA for the CDR3: TGTGCCAGCAGCTTAGTTAGGCTGGGGGACAGTCAGCCCCAGCATTTT. Protein sequence: CASSLVRLGDSQPQHF.

The CDR3 DNA reads as TGTGCCAGCAGCTTTAGTCCCAACCCCAATCAGCCCCAGCATTTT. As protein: CASSFSPNPNQPQHF. J is TRBJ1-5 and V is TRBV5-6, with D uncertain. Germline CDR1 is SGHDT and CDR2 is YYEEEE. The CDR3 spans 15 residues. V was trimmed by 2 bases and J by 3 bases, leaving 12 bases between them.

The rearrangement uses TRBV10-3 and TRBJ2-5; 7 nucleotides line up with TRBD2. Germline V gene lookup returns CDR1 ENHRY and CDR2 SYGVKD. The CDR3 totals 13 residues. With V trimmed by 4 bases and J by 4 bases, 3 bases remained unmatched. CDR3: CAISAGGRETQYF. In DNA form, the CDR3 reads TGTGCCATCAGTGCGGGGGGAAGAGAGACCCAGTACTTC.

The genes are TRBV7-2 and TRBJ2-3, with 8 bases aligning to TRBD2. The CDR3 runs to 16 residues. Trimming took 0 bases from V and 4 from J; bases not matched to a gene: 6. From germline, CDR1 is SGHTA and CDR2 FQGNSA. CDR3 region: CASSLAEERGPDTQYF. CDR3 coding DNA: TGTGCCAGCAGCTTAGCTGAAGAGCGGGGGCCAGATACGCAGTATTTT.